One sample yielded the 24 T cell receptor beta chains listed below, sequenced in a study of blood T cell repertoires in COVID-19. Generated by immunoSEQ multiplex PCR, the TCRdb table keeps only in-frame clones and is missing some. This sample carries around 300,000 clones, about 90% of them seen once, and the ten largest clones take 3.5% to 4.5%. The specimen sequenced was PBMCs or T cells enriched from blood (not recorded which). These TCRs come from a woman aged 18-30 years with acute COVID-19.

CDR3 coding DNA: TGTGCCAGCAGCCAGGGGGCGGGCGAGCAGTACTTC. Translated, it gives CASSQGAGEQYF. The chain links TRBV3-1 (or the pseudogene TRBV3-2) to TRBJ2-7; a possible D gene is TRBD1 (6 bases). The CDR3 consists of 12 residues. The germline CDR1 and CDR2 sequences are LGHDT and YNNKEL (reference sequence). V shed 3 bases and J shed 6 bases, with 9 bases lying between them.

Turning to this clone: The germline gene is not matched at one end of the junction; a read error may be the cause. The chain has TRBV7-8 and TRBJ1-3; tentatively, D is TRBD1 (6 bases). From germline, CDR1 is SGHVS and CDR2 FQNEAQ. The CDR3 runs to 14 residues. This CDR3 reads CASSEQGPGNTIYF. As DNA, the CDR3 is TGTGCCAGCAGCGAACAGGGACCTGGCAACACCATATATTTT.

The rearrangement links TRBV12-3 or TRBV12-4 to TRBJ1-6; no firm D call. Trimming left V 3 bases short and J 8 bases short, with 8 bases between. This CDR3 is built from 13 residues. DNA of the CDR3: TGTGCCAGCAGTTTTGTCCTCGATTCACCCCTCCACTTT. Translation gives CASSFVLDSPLHF.

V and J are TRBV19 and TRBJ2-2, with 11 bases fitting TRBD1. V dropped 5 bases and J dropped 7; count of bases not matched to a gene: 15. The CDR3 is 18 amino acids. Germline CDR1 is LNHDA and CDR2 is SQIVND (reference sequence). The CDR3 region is CASSPIRKDRGRVGELFF. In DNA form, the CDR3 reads TGTGCCAGTAGTCCCATACGTAAGGACAGGGGGCGCGTCGGGGAGCTGTTTTTT.

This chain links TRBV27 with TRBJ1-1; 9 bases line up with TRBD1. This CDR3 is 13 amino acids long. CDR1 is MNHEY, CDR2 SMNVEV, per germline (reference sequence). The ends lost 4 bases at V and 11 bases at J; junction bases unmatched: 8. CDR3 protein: CASSSAGTGRAFF. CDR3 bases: TGTGCCAGCAGTTCCGCCGGGACAGGGCGCGCTTTCTTT.

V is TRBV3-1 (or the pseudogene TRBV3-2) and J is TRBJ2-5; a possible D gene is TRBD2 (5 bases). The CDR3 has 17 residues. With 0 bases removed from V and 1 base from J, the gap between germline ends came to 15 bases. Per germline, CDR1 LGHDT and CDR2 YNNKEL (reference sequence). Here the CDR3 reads CASSQDTSGRIQETQYF. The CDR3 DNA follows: TGTGCCAGCAGCCAAGATACCAGCGGACGAATCCAAGAGACCCAGTACTTC.

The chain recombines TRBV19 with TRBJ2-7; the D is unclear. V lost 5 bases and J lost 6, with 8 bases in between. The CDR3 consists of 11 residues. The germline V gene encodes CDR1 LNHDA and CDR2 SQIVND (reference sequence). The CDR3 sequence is CASSQAGEQYF. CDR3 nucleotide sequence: TGTGCCAGTAGTCAAGCCGGCGAGCAGTACTTC. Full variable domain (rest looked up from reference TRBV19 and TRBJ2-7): DGGITQSPKYLFRKEGQNVTLSCEQNLNHDAMYWYRQDPGQGLRLIYYSQIVNDFQKGDIAEGYSVSREKKESFPLTVTSAQKNPTAFYLCASSQAGEQYFGPGTRLTVT.

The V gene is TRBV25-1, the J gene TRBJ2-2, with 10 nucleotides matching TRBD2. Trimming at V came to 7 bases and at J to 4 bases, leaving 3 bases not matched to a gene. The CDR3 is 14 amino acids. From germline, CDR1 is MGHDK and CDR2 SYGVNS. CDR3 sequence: CASTSSGSTGELFF. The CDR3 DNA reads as TGTGCCAGCACATCTAGCGGGAGCACCGGGGAGCTGTTTTTT.

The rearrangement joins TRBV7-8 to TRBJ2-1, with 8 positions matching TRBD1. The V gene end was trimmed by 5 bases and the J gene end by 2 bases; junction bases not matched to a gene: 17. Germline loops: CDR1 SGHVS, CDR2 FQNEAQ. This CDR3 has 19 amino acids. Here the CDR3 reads CASSHKEGLRGPTYNEQFF. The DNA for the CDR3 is TGTGCCAGCAGCCACAAAGAGGGACTCAGGGGGCCAACCTACAATGAGCAGTTCTTC.

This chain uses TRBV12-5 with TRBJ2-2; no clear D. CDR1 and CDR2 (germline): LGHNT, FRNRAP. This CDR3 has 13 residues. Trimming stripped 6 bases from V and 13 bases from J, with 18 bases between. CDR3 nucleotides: TGTGCTAGTGGAGAACCGACAAGTGCTGCGCTGTTTTTT. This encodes CASGEPTSAALFF.

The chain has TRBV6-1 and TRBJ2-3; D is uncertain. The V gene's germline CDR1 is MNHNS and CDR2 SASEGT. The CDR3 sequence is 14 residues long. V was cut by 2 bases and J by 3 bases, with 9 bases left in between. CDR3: CASSESYTTDTQYF. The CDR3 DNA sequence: TGTGCCAGCAGTGAAAGTTACACAACAGATACGCAGTATTTT.

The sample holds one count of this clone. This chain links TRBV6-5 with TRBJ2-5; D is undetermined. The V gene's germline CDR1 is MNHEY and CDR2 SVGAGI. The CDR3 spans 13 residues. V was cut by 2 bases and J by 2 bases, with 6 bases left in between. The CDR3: CASSYLIQETQYF. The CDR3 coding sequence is TGTGCCAGCAGTTACCTTATTCAAGAGACCCAGTACTTC.

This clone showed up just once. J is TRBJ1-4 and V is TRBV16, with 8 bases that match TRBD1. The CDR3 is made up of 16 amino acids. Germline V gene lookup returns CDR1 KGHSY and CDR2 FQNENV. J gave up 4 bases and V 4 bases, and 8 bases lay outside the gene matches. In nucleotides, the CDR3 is TGTGCCAGCAGCCCTAGGACAGGGAGGAATAATGAAAAACTGTTTTTT. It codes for CASSPRTGRNNEKLFF.

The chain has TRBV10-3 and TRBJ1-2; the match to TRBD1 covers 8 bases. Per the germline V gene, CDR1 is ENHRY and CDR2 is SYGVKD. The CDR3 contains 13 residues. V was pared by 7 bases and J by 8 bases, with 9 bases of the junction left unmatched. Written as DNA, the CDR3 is TGTGCCATCACCCCACAGGGGGGCGGGGGCTACACCTTC. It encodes CAITPQGGGGYTF.

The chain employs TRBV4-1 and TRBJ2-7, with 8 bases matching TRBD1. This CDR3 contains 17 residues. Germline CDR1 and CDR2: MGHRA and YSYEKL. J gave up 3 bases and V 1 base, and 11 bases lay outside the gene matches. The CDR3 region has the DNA TGCGCCAGCAGCCAAGCGAGGACAGGGCCCGCCGTCTACGAGCAGTACTTC. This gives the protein CASSQARTGPAVYEQYF.

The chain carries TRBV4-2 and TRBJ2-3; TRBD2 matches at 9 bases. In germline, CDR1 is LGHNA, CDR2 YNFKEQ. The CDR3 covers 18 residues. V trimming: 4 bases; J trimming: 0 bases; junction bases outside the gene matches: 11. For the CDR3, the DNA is TGTGCCAGCAGCCGTCAATGGGCTAGCGGGGCCAGCACAGATACGCAGTATTTT. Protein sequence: CASSRQWASGASTDTQYF.

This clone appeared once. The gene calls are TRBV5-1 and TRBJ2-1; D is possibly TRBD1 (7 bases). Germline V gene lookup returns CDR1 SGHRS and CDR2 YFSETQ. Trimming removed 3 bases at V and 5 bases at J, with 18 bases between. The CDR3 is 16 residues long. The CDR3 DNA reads TGCGCCAGCAGCTCCCGACCAGGGGGGAATCACAATGAGCAGTTCTTC. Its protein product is CASSSRPGGNHNEQFF. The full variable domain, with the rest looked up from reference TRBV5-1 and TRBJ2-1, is KAGVTQTPRYLIKTRGQQVTLSCSPISGHRSVSWYQQTPGQGLQFLFEYFSETQRNKGNFPGRFSGRQFSNSRSEMNVSTLELGDSALYLCASSSRPGGNHNEQFFGPGTRLTVL.

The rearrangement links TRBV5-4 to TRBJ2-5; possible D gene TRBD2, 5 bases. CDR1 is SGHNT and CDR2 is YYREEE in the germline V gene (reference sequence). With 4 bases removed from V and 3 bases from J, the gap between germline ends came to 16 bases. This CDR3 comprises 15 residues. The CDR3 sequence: CASSRGGRVEETQYF. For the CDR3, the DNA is TGTGCCAGCAGCCGCGGCGGGCGCGTTGAAGAGACCCAGTACTTC. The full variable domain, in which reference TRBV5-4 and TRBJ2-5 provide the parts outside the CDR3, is ETGVTQSPTHLIKTRGQQVTLRCSSQSGHNTVSWYQQALGQGPQFIFQYYREEENGRGNFPPRFSGLQFPNYSSELNVNALELDDSALYLCASSRGGRVEETQYFGPGTRLLVL.

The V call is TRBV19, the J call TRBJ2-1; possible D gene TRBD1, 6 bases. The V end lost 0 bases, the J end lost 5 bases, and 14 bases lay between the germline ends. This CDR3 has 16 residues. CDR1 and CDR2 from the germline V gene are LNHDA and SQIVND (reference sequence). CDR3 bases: TGTGCCAGTAGTATAGATTTGACAGGCAATGACAATGAGCAGTTCTTC. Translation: CASSIDLTGNDNEQFF.

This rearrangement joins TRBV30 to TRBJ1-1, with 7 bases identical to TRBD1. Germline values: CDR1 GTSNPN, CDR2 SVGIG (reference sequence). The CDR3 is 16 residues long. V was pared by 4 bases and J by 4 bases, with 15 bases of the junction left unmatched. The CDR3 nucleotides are TGTGCCTGGACTCGACAGGGATCTATCTGGGGCACTGAAGCTTTCTTT. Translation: CAWTRQGSIWGTEAFF.

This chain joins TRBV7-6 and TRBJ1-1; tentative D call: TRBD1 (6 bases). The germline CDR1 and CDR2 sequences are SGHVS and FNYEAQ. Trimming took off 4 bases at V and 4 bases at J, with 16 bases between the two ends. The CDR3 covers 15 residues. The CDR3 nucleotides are TGTGCCAGCAGCTCCACAGGGCGGGCCGGCACTGAAGCTTTCTTT. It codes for CASSSTGRAGTEAFF.

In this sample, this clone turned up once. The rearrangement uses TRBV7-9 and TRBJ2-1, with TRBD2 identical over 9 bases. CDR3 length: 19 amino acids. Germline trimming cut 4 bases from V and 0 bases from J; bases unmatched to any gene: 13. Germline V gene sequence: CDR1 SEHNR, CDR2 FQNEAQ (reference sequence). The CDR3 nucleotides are TGTGCCAGCAGCTACTCGGCTAGCGGGACCCAGAGCTCCTACAATGAGCAGTTCTTC. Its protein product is CASSYSASGTQSSYNEQFF.

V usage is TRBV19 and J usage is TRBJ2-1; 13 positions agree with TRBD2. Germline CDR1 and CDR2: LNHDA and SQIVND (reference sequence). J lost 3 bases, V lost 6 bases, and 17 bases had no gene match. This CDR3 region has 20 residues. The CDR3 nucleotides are TGTGCCAGTAGCTCTACATGGGGAAGACTAGCGGGAGGCCTCTACAATGAGCAGTTCTTC. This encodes CASSSTWGRLAGGLYNEQFF. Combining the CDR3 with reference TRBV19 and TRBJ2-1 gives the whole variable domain DGGITQSPKYLFRKEGQNVTLSCEQNLNHDAMYWYRQDPGQGLRLIYYSQIVNDFQKGDIAEGYSVSREKKESFPLTVTSAQKNPTAFYLCASSSTWGRLAGGLYNEQFFGPGTRLTVL.

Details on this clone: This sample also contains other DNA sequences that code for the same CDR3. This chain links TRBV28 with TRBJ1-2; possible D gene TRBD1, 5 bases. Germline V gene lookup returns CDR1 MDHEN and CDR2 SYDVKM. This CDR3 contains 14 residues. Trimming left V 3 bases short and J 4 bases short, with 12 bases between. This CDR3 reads CASSLGGGVYGYTF. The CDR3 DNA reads TGTGCCAGCAGTTTGGGGGGAGGGGTCTATGGCTACACCTTC.